This T cell receptor (beta chain) is drawn from a study of cytomegalovirus exposure and HLA in healthy donors. The PCR employed 60 Vbeta primers together with 13 Jbeta primers. Clones were sequenced by immunoSEQ multiplex PCR, and TCRdb holds only the in-frame ones, with some missing. The data contain under 300,000 clones, approximately 80% of them seen just once; the ten biggest clones take up 8%. Notes on the study in general: A classifier reportedly called cytomegalovirus status with high sensitivity and specificity.

V was pared by 4 bases and J by 3 bases, with 12 bases between. The V gene's germline CDR1 is MDHEN and CDR2 SYDVKM. This CDR3 has 15 residues. With regard to this clone: Its specificity is unknown.

Sequences were obtained from PBMCs. The TCR originated in a woman between 55 and 75 years old in good health and CMV-seropositive. The J gene is TRBJ2-2, the V gene TRBV28; TRBD1 is a possible D gene (6 bases). Written as DNA, the CDR3 is TGTGCCAGCAGTTCCCCAGGGGCGCACACCGGGGAGCTGTTTTTT. Protein sequence: CASSSPGAHTGELFF.